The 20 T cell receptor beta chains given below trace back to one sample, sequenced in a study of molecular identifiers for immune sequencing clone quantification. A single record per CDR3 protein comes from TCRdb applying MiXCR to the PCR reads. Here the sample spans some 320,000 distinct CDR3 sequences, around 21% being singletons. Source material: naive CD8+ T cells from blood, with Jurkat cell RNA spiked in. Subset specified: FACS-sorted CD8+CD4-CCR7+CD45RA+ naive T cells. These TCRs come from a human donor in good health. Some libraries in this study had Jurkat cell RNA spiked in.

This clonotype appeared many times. The CDR3 here is CASSLGSSGNTIYF. As DNA, the CDR3 is TGTGCCAGCAGCTTAGGGAGCTCTGGAAACACCATATATTTT. The chain has TRBV5-6 and TRBJ1-3, with D hard to call. CDR1 is SGHDT and CDR2 is YYEEEE in the germline V gene. The CDR3 totals 14 residues. V gave up 2 bases and J gave up 0 bases, with 6 bases separating them.

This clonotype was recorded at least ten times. CDR3 residues: CSVRGQNTGELFF. The CDR3 nucleotides are TGCAGCGTTCGAGGGCAGAACACCGGGGAGCTGTTTTTT. The chain is built from TRBV29-1 and TRBJ2-2, with D tentatively TRBD2 (5 bases). V lost 5 bases and J 1 base, leaving 8 bases between the germline ends. CDR1 is SQVTM and CDR2 is ANQGSEA in the germline V gene. The CDR3 covers 13 residues.

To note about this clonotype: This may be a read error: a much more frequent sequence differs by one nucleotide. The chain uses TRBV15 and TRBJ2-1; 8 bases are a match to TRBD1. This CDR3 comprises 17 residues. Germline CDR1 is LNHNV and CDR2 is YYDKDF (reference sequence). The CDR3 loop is CAASRDPPDRVFNEQFF. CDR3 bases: TGTGCCGCCAGCAGAGATCCCCCGGACAGGGTTTTCAATGAGCAGTTCTTC. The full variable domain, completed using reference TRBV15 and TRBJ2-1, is DAMVIQNPRYQVTQFGKPVTLSCSQTLNHNVMYWYQQKSSQAPKLLFHYYDKDFNNEADTPDNFQSRRPNTSFCFLDIRSPGLGDTAMYLCAASRDPPDRVFNEQFFGPGTRLTVL.

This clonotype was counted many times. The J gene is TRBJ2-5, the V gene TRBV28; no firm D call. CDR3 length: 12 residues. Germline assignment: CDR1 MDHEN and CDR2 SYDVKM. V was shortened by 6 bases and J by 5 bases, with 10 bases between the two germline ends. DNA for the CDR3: TGTGCCAGCAGCCGGACCGATGAGACCCAGTACTTC. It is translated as CASSRTDETQYF.

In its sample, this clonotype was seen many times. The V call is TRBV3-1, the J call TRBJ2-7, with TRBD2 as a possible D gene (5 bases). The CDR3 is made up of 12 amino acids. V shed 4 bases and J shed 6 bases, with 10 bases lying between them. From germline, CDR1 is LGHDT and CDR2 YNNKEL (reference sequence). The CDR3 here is CASSLRGREQYF. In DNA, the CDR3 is TGTGCCAGCAGCCTTCGGGGTCGCGAGCAGTACTTC.

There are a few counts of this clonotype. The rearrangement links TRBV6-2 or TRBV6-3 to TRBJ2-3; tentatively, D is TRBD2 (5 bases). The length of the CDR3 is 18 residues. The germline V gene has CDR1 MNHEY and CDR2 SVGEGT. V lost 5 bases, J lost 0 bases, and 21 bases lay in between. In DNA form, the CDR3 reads TGTGCCAGCAGTACGACGGTCGGGATTCTAATTAGCACAGATACGCAGTATTTT. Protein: CASSTTVGILISTDTQYF.

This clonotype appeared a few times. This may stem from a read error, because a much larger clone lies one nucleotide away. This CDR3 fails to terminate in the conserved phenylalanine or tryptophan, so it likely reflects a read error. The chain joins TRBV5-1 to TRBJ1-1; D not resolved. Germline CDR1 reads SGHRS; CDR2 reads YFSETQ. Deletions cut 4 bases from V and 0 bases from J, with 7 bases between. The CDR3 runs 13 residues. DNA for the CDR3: TGCGCCAGCAGCGGGCTTTTGAACACTGAAGCTTTCCTT. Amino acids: CASSGLLNTEAFL.

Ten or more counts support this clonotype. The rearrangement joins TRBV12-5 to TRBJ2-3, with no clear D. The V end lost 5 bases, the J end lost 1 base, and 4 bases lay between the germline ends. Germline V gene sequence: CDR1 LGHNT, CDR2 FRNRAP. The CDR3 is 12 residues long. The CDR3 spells CASGPGTDTQYF. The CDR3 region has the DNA TGTGCTAGTGGTCCGGGCACAGATACGCAGTATTTT.

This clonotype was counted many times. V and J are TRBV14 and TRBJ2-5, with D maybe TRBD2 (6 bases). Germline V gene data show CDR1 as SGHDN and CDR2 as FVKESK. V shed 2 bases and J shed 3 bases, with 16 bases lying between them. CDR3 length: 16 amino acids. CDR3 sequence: CASSQNRGLLKETQYF. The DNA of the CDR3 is TGTGCCAGCAGCCAAAACCGCGGACTATTAAAAGAGACCCAGTACTTC.

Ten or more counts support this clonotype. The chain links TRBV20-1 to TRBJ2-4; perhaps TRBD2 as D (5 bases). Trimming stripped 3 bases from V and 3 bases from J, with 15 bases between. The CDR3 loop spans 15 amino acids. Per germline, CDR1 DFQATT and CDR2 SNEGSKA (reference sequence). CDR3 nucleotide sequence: TGCAGTGCTAGGGATATTAGCGAAAACAAAAACATTCAGTACTTC. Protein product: CSARDISENKNIQYF.

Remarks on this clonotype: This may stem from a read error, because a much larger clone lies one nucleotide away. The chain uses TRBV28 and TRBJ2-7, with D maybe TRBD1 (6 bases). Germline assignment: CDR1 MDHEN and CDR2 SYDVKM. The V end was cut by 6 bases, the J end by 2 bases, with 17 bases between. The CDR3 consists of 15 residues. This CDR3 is CASRTRDTYTYEQYF. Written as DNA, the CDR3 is TGTGCCAGCAGGACCCGGGACACCTATACCTACGAGCAGTACTTC. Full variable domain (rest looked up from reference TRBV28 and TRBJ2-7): DVKVTQSSRYLVKRTGEKVFLECVQDMDHENMFWYRQDPGLGLRLIYFSYDVKMKEKGDIPEGYSVSREKKERFSLILESASTNQTSMYLCASRTRDTYTYEQYFGPGTRLTVT.

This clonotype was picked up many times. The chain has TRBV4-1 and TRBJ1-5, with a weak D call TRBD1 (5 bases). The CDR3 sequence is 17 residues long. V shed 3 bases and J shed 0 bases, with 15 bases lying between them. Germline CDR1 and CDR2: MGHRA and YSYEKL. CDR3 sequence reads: CASSHTLRDDSNQPQHF. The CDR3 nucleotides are TGCGCCAGCAGCCATACCCTCCGGGACGATAGCAATCAGCCCCAGCATTTT.

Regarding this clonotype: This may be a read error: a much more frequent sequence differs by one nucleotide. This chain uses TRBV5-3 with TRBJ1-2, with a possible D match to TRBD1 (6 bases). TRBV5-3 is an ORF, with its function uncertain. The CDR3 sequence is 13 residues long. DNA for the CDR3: TGTGCCAGCAGCCCAGGGGACTACTATGGCAACACCTTC. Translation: CASSPGDYYGNTF.

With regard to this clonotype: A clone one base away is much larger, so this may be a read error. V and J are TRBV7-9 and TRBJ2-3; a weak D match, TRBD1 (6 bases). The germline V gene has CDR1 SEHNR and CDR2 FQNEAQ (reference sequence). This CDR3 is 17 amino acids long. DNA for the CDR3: TGTGCCGGCAGCTTAGGAGAAGGGGGTGCTGCCACAGATACGCAGTATTTT. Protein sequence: CAGSLGEGGAATDTQYF.

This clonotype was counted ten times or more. The CDR3 nucleotides read TGTGCCAGCAGCTTAACGACAGGGATCACTGAAGCTTTCTTT. This translates into CASSLTTGITEAFF. This rearrangement joins TRBV7-2 to TRBJ1-1; 7 bases agree with TRBD1. This CDR3 spans 14 amino acids. The V and J ends lost 2 bases and 4 bases, in that order; junction bases with no gene match: 4. Germline loops: CDR1 SGHTA, CDR2 FQGNSA.

The CDR3 spells CAWSMTVNQPQHF. The CDR3 DNA reads as TGTGCCTGGAGTATGACAGTCAATCAGCCCCAGCATTTT. The chain employs TRBV30 and TRBJ1-5, with D perhaps matching TRBD1 (5 bases). Trimming took off 2 bases at V and 3 bases at J, with 8 bases between the two ends. The CDR3 totals 13 residues. In germline, CDR1 is GTSNPN, CDR2 SVGIG (reference sequence).

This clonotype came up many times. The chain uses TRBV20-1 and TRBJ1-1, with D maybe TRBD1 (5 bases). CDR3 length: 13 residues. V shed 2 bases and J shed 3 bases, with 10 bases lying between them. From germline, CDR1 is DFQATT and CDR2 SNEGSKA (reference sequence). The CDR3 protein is CSARQGVDTEAFF. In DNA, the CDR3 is TGCAGTGCTAGACAGGGAGTGGACACTGAAGCTTTCTTT.

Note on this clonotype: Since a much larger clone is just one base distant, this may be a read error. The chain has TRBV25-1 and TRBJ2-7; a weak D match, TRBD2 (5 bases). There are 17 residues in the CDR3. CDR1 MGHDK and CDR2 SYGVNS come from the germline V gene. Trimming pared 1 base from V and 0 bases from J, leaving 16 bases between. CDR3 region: CASSESSAIGSSYEQYF. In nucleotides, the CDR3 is TGTGCCAGCAGTGAATCGTCAGCGATAGGGAGCTCCTACGAGCAGTACTTC.

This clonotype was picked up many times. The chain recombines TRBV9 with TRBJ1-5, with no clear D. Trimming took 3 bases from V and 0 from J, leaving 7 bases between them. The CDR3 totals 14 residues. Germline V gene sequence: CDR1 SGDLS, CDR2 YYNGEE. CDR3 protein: CASSDAYSNQPQHF. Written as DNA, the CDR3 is TGTGCCAGCAGCGATGCGTATAGCAATCAGCCCCAGCATTTT.

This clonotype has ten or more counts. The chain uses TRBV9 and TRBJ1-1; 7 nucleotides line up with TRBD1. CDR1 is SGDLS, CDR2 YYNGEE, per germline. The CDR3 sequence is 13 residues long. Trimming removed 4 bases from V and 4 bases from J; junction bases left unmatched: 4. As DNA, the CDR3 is TGTGCCAGCAGCCAAGGGGGCGGCACTGAAGCTTTCTTT. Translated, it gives CASSQGGGTEAFF.